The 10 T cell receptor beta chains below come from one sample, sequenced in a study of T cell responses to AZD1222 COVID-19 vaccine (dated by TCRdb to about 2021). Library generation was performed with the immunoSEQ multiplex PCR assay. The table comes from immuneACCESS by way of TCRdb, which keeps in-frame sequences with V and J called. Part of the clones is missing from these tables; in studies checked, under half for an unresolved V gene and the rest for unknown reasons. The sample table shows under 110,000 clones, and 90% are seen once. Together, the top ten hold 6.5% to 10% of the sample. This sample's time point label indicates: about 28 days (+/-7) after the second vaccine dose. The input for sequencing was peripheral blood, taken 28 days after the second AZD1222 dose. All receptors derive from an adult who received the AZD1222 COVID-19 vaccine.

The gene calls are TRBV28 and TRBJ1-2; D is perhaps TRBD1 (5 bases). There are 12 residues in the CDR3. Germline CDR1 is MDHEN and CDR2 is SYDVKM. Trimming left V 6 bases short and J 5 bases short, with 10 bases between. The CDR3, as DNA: TGTGCCAGCAGCCCCTCAGGGTATGGCTACACCTTC. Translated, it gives CASSPSGYGYTF.

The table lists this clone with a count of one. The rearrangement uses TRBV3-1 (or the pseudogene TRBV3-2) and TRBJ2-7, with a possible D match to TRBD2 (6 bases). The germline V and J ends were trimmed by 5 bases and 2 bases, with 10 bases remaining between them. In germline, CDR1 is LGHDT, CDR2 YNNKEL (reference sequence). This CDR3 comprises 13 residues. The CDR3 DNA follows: TGTGCCAGCAGCTGGGGGGATACCTACGAGCAGTACTTC. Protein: CASSWGDTYEQYF.

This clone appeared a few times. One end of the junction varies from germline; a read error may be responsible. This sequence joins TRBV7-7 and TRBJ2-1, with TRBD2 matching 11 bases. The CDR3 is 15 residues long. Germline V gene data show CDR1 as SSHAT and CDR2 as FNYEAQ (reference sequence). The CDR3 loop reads CASSAGTSGYNEQFF. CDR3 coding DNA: TGTGCTAGCAGCGCCGGGACTAGCGGTTACAATGAGCAGTTCTTC.

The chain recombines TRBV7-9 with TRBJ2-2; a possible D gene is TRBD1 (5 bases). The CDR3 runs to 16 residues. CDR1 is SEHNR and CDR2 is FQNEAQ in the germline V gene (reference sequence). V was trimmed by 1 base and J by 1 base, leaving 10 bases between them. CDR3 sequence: CASSLGRARNTGELFF. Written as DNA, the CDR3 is TGTGCCAGCAGCTTAGGCAGGGCACGGAACACCGGGGAGCTGTTTTTT.

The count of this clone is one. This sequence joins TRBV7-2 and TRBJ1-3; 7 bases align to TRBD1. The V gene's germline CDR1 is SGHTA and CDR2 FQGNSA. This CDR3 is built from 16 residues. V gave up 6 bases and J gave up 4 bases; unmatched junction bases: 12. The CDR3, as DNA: TGTGCCAGCAGGCCCTGGCAGGGGGGGTCAGGAAACACCATATATTTT. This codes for CASRPWQGGSGNTIYF.

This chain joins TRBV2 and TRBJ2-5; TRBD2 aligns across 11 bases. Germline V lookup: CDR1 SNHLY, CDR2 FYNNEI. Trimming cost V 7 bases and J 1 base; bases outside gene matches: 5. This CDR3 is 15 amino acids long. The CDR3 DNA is TGTGCCAGCATAGGTCTAGCGGGGGGCCAAGAGACCCAGTACTTC. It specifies CASIGLAGGQETQYF.

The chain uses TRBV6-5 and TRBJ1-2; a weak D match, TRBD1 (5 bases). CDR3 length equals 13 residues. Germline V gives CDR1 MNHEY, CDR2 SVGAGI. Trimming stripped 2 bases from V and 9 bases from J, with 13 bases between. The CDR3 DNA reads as TGTGCCAGCAGTTACGCCATGGGGGATAGCTACACCTTC. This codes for CASSYAMGDSYTF.

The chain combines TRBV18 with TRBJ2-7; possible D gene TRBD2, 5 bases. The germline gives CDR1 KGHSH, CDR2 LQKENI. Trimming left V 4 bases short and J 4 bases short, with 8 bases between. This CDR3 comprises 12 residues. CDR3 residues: CASSRGEYEQYF. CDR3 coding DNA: TGTGCCAGCTCACGGGGAGAATACGAGCAGTACTTC. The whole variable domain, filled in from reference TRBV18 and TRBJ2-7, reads NAGVMQNPRHLVRRRGQEARLRCSPMKGHSHVYWYRQLPEEGLKFMVYLQKENIIDESGMPKERFSAEFPKEGPSILRIQQVVRGDSAAYFCASSRGEYEQYFGPGTRLTVT.

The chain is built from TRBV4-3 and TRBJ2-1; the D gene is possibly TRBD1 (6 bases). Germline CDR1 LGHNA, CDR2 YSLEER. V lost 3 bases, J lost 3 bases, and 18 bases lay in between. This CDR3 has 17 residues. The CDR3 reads CASSHTVPRDNYNEQFF. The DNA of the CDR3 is TGCGCCAGCAGCCACACCGTACCCCGGGACAACTACAATGAGCAGTTCTTC.

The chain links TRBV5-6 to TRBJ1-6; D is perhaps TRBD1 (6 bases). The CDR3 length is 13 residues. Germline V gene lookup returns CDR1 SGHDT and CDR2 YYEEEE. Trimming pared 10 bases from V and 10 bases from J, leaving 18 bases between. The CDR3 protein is CASVKWGGSPLHF. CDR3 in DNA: TGTGCCTCCGTGAAGTGGGGGGGCTCACCCCTCCACTTT.